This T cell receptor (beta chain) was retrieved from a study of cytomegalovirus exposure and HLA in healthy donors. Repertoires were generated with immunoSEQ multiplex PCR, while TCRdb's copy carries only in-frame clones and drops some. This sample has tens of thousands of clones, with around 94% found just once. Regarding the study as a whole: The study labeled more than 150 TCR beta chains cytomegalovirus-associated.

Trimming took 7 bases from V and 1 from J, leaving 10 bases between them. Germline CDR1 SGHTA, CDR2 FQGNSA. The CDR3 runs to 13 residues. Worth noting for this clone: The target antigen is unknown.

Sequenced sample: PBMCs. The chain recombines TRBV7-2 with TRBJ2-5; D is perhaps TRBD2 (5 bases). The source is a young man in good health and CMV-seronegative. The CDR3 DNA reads TGTGCCAGCACCCTGACTATCCAAGAGACCCAGTACTTC. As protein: CASTLTIQETQYF. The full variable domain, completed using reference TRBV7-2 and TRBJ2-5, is GAGVSQSPSNKVTEKGKDVELRCDPISGHTALYWYRQSLGQGLEFLIYFQGNSAPDKSGLPSDRFSAERTGGSVSTLTIQRTQQEDSAVYLCASTLTIQETQYFGPGTRLLVL.